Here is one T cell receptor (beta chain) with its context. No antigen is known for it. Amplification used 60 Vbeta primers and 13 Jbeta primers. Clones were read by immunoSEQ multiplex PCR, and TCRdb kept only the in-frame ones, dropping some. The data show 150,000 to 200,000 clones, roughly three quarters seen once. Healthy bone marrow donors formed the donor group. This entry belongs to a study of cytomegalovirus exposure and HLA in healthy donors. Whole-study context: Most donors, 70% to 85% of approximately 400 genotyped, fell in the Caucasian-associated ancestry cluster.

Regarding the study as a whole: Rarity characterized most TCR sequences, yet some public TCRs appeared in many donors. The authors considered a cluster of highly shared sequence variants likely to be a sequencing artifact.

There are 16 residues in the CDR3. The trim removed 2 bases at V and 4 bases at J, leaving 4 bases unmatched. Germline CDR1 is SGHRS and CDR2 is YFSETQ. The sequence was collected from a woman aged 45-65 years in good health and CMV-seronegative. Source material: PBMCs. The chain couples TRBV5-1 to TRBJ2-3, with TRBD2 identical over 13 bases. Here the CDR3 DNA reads TGCGCCAGCAGCTTCACTAGCGGGGGGGCAGCAGATACGCAGTATTTT. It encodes CASSFTSGGAADTQYF.